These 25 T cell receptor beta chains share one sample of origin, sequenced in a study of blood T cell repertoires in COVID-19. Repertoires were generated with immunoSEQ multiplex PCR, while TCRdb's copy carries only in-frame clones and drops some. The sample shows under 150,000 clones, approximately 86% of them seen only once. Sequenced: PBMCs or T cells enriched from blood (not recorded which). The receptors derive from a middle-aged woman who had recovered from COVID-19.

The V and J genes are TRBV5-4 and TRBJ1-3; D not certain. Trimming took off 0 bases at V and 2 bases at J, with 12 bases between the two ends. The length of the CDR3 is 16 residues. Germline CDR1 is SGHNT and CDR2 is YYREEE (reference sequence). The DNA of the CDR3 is TGTGCCAGCAGCTTGGGACCGGGAGACCCTGGAAACACCATATATTTT. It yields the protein CASSLGPGDPGNTIYF.

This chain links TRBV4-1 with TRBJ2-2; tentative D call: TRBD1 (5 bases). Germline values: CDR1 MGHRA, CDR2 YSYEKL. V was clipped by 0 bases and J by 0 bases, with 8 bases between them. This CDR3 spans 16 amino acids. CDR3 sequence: CASSQEGVPNTGELFF. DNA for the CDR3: TGCGCCAGCAGCCAAGAAGGGGTCCCGAACACCGGGGAGCTGTTTTTT.

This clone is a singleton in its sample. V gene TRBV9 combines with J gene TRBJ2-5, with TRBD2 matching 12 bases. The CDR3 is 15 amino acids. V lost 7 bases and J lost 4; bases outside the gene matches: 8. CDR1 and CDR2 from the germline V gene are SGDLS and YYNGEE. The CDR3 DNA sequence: TGTGCCAGCTCTCGGACTAGCGGGGTTCGAGAGACCCAGTACTTC. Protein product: CASSRTSGVRETQYF.

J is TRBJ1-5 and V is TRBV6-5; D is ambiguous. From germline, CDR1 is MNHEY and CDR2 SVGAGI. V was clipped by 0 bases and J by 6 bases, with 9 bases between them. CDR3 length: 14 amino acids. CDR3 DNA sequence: TGTGCCAGCAGTTACTCGGGCCAGGCTCAGCCCCAGCATTTT. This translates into CASSYSGQAQPQHF.

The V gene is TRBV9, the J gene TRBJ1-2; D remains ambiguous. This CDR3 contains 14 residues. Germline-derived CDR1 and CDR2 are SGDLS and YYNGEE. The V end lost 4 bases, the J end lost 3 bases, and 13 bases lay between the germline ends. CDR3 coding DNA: TGTGCCAGCAGCCCAAGTCAGTCTTACTATGGCTACACCTTC. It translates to CASSPSQSYYGYTF.

CDR3 protein: CASSPGQKNIQYF. The CDR3 DNA follows: TGCGCCAGCAGCCCGGGACAGAAAAACATTCAGTACTTC. The chain recombines TRBV4-1 with TRBJ2-4; TRBD1 agrees at 7 bases. V lost 4 bases to trimming and J lost 4 bases; unmatched junction nucleotides: 1. The CDR3 has 13 amino acids. Per germline, CDR1 MGHRA and CDR2 YSYEKL.

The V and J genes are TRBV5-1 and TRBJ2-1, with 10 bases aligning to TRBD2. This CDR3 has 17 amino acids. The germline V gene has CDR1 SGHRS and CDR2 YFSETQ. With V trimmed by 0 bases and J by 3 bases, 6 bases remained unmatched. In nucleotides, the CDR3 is TGCGCCAGCAGCTTGGGGATAGCTAGCGGGGGCTACAATGAGCAGTTCTTC. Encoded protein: CASSLGIASGGYNEQFF.

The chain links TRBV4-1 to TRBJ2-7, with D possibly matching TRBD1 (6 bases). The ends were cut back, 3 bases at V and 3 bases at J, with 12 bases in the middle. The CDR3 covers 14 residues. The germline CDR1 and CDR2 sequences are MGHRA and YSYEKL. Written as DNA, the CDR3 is TGCGCCAGCAGCCACACAGGGCGCCTCTACGAGCAGTACTTC. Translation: CASSHTGRLYEQYF.

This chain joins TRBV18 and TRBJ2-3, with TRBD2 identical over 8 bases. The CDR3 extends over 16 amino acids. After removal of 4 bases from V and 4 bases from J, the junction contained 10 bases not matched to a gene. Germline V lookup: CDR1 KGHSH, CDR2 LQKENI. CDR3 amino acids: CASSQEAGVGPDTQYF. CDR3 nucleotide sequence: TGTGCCAGCTCACAAGAAGCGGGAGTGGGGCCAGATACGCAGTATTTT.

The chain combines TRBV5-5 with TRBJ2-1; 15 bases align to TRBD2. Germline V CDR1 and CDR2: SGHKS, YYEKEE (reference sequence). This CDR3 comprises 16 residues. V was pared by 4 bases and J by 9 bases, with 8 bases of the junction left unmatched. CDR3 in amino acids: CASSLGTSGGSGEQFF. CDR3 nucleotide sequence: TGTGCCAGCAGCCTCGGGACTAGCGGGGGGAGCGGTGAGCAGTTCTTC.

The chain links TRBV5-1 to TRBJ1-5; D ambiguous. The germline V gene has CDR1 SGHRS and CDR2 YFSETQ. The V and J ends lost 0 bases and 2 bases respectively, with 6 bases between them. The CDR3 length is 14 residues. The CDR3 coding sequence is TGCGCCAGCAGCTTGGGCGGGGGCAATCAGCCCCAGCATTTT. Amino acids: CASSLGGGNQPQHF.

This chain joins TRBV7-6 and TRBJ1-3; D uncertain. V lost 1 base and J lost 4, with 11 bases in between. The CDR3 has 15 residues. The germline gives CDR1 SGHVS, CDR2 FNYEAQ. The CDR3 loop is CASSLGGRPGNTIYF. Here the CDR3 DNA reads TGTGCCAGCAGCTTAGGAGGGAGACCCGGAAACACCATATATTTT.

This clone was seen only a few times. This chain's CDR3 is CASSFGTGGDYGYTF. The CDR3 DNA is TGCGCCAGCAGCTTCGGGACAGGGGGCGACTATGGCTACACCTTC. V and J are TRBV5-1 and TRBJ1-2; 12 positions match TRBD1. The ends lost 2 bases at V and 3 bases at J; junction bases unmatched: 2. The CDR3 contains 15 residues. The germline gives CDR1 SGHRS, CDR2 YFSETQ. The whole variable domain, remainder taken from reference TRBV5-1 and TRBJ1-2, is KAGVTQTPRYLIKTRGQQVTLSCSPISGHRSVSWYQQTPGQGLQFLFEYFSETQRNKGNFPGRFSGRQFSNSRSEMNVSTLELGDSALYLCASSFGTGGDYGYTFGSGTRLTVV.

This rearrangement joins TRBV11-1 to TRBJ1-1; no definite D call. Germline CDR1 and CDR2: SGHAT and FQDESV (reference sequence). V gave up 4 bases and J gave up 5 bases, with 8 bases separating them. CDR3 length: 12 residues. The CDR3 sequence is CASSSLGTEAFF. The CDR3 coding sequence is TGTGCCAGCAGCTCCCTCGGGACTGAAGCTTTCTTT.

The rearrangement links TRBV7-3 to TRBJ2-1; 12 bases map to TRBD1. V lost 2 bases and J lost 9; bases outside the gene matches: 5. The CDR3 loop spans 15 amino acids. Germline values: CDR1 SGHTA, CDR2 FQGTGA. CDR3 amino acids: CASSLGDRGLGEQFF. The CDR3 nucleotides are TGTGCCAGCAGCTTAGGGGACAGGGGGCTCGGTGAGCAGTTCTTC.

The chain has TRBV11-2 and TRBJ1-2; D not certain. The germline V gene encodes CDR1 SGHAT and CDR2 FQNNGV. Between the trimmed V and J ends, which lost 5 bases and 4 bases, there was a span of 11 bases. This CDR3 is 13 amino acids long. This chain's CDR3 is CASSPDLPYGYTF. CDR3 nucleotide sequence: TGTGCCAGCAGCCCAGATTTACCCTATGGCTACACCTTC.

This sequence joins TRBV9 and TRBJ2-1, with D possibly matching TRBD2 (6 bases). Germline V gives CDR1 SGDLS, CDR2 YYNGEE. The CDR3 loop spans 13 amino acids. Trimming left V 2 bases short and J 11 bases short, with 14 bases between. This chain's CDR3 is CASSVGTGGKQFF. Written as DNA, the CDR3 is TGTGCCAGCAGCGTGGGGACTGGCGGGAAGCAGTTCTTC.

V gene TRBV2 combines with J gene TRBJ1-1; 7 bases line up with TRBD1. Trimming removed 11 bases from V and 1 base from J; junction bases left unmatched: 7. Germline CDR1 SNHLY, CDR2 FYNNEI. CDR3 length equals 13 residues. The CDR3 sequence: CADEGTENTEAFF. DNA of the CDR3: TGTGCCGACGAGGGGACAGAGAACACTGAAGCTTTCTTT.

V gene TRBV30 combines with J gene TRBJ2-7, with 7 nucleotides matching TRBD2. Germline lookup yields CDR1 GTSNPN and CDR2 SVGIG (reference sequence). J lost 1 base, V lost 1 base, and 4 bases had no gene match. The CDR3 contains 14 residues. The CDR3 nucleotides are TGTGCCTGGAGTGGAAGCGGGGATTCCTACGAGCAGTACTTC. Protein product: CAWSGSGDSYEQYF.

Here the CDR3 DNA reads TGTGCCAGCCGAGGGGCTAGCGGGGATGGAGGCACAGATACGCAGTATTTT. Its protein product is CASRGASGDGGTDTQYF. This chain connects TRBV2 to TRBJ2-3; 9 positions match TRBD2. From germline, CDR1 is SNHLY and CDR2 FYNNEI. The V gene end was trimmed by 8 bases and the J gene end by 1 base; junction bases not matched to a gene: 13. The CDR3 extends over 17 amino acids.

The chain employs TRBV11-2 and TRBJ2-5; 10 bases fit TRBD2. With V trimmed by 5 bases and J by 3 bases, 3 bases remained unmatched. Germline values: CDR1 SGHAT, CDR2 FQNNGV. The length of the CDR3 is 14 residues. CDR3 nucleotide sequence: TGTGCCAGCAGCCGGACTAGCGGAAAAGAGACCCAGTACTTC. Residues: CASSRTSGKETQYF.

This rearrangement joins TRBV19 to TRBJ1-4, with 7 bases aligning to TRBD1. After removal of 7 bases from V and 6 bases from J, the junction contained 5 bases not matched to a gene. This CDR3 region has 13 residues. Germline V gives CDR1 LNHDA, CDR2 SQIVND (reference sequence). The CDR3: CASTRQGDEKLFF. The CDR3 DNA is TGTGCCAGTACTAGACAGGGAGATGAAAAACTGTTTTTT.

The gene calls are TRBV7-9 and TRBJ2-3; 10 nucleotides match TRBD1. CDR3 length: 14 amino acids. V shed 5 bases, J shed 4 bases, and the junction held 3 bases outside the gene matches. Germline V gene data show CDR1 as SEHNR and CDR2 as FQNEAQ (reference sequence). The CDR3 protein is CASSTGTGADTQYF. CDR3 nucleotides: TGTGCCAGCAGCACCGGGACAGGGGCAGATACGCAGTATTTT.

In DNA, the CDR3 is TGTGCCAGCAGCCAAGATTTCCCCGGGACTAGCGGGGGAAATGAGCAGTTCTTC. This sequence encodes CASSQDFPGTSGGNEQFF. The rearrangement links TRBV3-1 (or the pseudogene TRBV3-2) to TRBJ2-1; 14 bases match TRBD2. V trimming: 0 bases; J trimming: 7 bases; junction bases outside the gene matches: 8. Germline-derived CDR1 and CDR2 are LGHDT and YNNKEL (reference sequence). There are 18 residues in the CDR3.

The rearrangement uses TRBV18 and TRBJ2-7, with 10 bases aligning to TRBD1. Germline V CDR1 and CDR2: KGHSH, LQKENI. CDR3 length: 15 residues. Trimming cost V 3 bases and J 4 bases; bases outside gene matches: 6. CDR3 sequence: CASSPPAGQGYEQYF. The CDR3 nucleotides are TGTGCCAGCTCACCTCCGGCGGGACAGGGGTACGAGCAGTACTTC.